This T cell receptor beta chain was profiled in a study of cytotoxic CD8 clonotypes in ibrutinib-treated CLL. Study-wide background: Median treatment time before response sampling was eleven to twelve months, range 6 to 36.

Generated by immunoSEQ multiplex PCR, the TCRdb table keeps only in-frame clones and is missing some. Found here are approximately 170,000 clones, roughly 84% of them singletons; the top ten hold more than 2.5%. The CDR3 contains 11 residues. CDR1 and CDR2 (germline): DFQATT, SNEGSKA (reference sequence). V lost 3 bases, J lost 6 bases, and 9 bases lay in between. This clone was seen a single time. The sequence derives from a human donor with chronic lymphocytic leukemia. This chain joins TRBV20-1 and TRBJ2-7, with D uncertain. The sample here was PBMCs, taken at disease progression, from a patient treated with ibrutinib. Written as DNA, the CDR3 is TGCAGTGCTAGTTCCGGGCCCGAGCAGTACTTC. It specifies CSASSGPEQYF.